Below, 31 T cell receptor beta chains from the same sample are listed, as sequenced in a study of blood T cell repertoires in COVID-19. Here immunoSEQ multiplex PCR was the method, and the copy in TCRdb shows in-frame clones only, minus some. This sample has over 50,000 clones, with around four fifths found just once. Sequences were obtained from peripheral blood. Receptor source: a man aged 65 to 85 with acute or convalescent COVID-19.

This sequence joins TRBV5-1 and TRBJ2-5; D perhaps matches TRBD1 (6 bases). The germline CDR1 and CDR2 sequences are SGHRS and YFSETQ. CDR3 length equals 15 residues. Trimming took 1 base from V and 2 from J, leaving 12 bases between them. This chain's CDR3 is CASSLSPGAQETQYF. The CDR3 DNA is TGCGCCAGCAGCTTGTCCCCAGGGGCTCAAGAGACCCAGTACTTC. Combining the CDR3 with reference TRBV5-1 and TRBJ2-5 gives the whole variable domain KAGVTQTPRYLIKTRGQQVTLSCSPISGHRSVSWYQQTPGQGLQFLFEYFSETQRNKGNFPGRFSGRQFSNSRSEMNVSTLELGDSALYLCASSLSPGAQETQYFGPGTRLLVL.

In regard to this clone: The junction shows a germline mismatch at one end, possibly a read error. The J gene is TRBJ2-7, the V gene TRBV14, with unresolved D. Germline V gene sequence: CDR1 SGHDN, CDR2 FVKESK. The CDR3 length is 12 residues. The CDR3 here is CASSQGSYGQYF. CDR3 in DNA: TGTGCCAGCAGCCAAGGTTCCTACGGGCAGTACTTC.

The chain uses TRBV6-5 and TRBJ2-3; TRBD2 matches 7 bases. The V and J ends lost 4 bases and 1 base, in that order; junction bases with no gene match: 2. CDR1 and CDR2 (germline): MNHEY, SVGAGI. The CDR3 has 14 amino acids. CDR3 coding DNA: TGTGCCAGCAGTTTAACTAGCGGCACAGATACGCAGTATTTT. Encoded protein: CASSLTSGTDTQYF.

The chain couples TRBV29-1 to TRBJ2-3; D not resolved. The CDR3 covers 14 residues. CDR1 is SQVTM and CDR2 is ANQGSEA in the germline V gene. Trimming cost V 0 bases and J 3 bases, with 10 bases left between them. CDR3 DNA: TGCAGCGTTGAAGACCCCGTCGTGACAGATACGCAGTATTTT. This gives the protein CSVEDPVVTDTQYF.

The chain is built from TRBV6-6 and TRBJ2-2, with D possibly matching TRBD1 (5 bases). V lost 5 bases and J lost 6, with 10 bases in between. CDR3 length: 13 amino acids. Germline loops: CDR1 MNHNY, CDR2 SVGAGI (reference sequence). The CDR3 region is CASSLTGPGELFF. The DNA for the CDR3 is TGTGCCAGCAGTCTTACAGGACCCGGGGAGCTGTTTTTT.

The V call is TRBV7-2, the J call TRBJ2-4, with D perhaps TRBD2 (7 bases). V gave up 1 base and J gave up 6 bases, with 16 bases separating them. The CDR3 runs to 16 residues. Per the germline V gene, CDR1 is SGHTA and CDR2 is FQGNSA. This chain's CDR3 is CASSLVGGGLGNIQYF. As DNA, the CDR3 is TGTGCCAGCAGCTTAGTCGGCGGGGGCCTGGGAAACATTCAGTACTTC.

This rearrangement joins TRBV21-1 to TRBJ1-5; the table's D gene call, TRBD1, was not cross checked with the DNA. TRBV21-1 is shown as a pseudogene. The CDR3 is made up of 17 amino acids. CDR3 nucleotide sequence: TGTGCCAGCAGCAAAGGGGACAGCCAAGATAGCAATCAGCCCCAGCATTTT. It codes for CASSKGDSQDSNQPQHF.

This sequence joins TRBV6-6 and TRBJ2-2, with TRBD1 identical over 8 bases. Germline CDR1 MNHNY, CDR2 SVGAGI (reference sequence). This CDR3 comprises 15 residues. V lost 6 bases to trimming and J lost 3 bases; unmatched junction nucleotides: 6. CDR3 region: CASRPTGADTGELFF. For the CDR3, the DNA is TGTGCCAGCAGACCGACAGGGGCTGACACCGGGGAGCTGTTTTTT.

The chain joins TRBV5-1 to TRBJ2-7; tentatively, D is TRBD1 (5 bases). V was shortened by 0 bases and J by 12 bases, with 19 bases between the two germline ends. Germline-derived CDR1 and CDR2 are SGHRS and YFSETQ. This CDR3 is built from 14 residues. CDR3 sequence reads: CASSLATGELSLYF. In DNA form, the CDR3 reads TGCGCCAGCAGCTTGGCTACAGGCGAGCTGTCTCTGTACTTC.

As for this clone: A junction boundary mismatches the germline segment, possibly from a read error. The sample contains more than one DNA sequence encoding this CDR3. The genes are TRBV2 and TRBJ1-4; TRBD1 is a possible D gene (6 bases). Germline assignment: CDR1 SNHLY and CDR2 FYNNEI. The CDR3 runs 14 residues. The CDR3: CASSWTATNEKLFF. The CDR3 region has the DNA TGCGCCAGCAGTTGGACAGCAACTAATGAAAAACTGTTTTTT.

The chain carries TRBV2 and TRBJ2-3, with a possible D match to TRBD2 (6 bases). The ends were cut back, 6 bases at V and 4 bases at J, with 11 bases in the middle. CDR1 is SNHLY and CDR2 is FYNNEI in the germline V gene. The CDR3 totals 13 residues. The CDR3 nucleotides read TGTGCCAGCAGGGGGACTTACTCAGATACGCAGTATTTT. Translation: CASRGTYSDTQYF.

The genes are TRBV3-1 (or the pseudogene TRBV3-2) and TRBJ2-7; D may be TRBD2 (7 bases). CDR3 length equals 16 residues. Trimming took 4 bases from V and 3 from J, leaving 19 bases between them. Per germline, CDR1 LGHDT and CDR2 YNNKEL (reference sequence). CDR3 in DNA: TGTGCCAGCAGCCCCACGGTAGGGGGGGCAGTCTACGAGCAGTACTTC. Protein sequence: CASSPTVGGAVYEQYF.

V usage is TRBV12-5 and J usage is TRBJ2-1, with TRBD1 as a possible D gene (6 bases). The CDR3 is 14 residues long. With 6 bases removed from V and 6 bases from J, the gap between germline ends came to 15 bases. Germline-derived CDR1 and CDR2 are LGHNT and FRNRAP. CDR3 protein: CASGPGQGGNEQFF. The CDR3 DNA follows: TGTGCTAGTGGCCCCGGACAAGGGGGCAATGAGCAGTTCTTC.

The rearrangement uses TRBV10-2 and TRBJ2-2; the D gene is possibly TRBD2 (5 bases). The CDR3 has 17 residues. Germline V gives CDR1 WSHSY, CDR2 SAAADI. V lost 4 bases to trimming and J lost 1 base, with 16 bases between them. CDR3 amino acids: CASSAGSDEGNTGELFF. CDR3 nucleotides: TGCGCCAGCAGTGCGGGGAGTGATGAGGGGAACACCGGGGAGCTGTTTTTT.

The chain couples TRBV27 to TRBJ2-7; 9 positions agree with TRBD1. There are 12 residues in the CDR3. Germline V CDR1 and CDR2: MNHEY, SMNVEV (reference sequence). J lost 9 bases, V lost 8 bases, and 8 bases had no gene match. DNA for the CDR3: TGTGCCAGCCGGGACAGGGTAGAAGTGCAGTACTTC. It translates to CASRDRVEVQYF.

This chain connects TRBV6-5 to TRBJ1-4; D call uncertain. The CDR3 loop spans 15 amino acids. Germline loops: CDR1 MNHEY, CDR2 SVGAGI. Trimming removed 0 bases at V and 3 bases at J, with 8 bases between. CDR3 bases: TGTGCCAGCAGTTACTCGAGGGCGTCTAATGAAAAACTGTTTTTT. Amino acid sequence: CASSYSRASNEKLFF.

CDR3 in amino acids: CASSTRLALDEQFF. The CDR3 DNA is TGTGCCAGCAGCACCCGACTGGCTTTGGATGAGCAGTTCTTC. This sequence joins TRBV5-6 and TRBJ2-1; D is unresolved. V was shortened by 4 bases and J by 8 bases, with 16 bases between the two germline ends. Per the germline V gene, CDR1 is SGHDT and CDR2 is YYEEEE. CDR3 length: 14 amino acids.

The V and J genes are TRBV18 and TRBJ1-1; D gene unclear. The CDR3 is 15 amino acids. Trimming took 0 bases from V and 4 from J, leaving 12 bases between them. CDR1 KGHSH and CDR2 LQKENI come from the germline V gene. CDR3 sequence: CASSPPSQAGTEAFF. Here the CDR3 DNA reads TGTGCCAGCTCACCACCGTCCCAGGCAGGCACTGAAGCTTTCTTT. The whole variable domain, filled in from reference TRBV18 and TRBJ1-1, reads NAGVMQNPRHLVRRRGQEARLRCSPMKGHSHVYWYRQLPEEGLKFMVYLQKENIIDESGMPKERFSAEFPKEGPSILRIQQVVRGDSAAYFCASSPPSQAGTEAFFGQGTRLTVV.

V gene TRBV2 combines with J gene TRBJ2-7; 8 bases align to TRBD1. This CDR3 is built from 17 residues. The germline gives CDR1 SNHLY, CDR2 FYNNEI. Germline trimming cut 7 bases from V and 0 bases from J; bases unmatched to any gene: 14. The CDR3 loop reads CASTRDRGSYLSYEQYF. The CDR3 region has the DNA TGTGCCAGCACGAGAGACAGGGGCTCTTACCTCTCCTACGAGCAGTACTTC.

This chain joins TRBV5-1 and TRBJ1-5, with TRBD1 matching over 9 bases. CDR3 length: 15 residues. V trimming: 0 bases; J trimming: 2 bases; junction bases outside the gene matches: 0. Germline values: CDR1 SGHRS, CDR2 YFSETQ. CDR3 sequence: CASSLGQGGNQPQHF. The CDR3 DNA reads TGCGCCAGCAGCTTGGGACAGGGGGGCAATCAGCCCCAGCATTTT.

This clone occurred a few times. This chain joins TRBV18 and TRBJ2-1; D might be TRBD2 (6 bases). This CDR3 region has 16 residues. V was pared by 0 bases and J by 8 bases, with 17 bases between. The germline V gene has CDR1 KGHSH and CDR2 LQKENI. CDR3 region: CASSPPASDNPDEQFF. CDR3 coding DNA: TGTGCCAGCTCACCACCCGCTAGCGATAACCCGGATGAGCAGTTCTTC.

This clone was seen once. In DNA form, the CDR3 reads TGTGCCAGCAGCCTACTACAAGAGACCCAGTACTTC. Residues: CASSLLQETQYF. The chain carries TRBV5-4 and TRBJ2-5, with D unresolved. This CDR3 has 12 amino acids. In germline, CDR1 is SGHNT, CDR2 YYREEE (reference sequence). V gave up 4 bases and J gave up 2 bases, with 6 bases separating them.

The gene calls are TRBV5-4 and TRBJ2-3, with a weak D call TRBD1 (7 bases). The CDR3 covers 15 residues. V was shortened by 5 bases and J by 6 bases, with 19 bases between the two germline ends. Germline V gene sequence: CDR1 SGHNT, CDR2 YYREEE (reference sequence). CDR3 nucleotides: TGTGCCAGCAGTCCAGGGGGGACGGGCTCGGATACGCAGTATTTT. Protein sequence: CASSPGGTGSDTQYF.

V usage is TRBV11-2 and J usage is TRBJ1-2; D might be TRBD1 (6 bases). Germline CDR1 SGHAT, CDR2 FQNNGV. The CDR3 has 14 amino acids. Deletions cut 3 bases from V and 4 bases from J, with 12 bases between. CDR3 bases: TGTGCCAGCAGCTTGGGGGCGGGGGGCTATGGCTACACCTTC. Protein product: CASSLGAGGYGYTF.

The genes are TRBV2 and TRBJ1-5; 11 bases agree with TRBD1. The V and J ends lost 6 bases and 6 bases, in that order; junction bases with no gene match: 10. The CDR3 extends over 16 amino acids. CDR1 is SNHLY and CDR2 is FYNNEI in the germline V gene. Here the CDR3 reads CASRPPGTGGGQPQHF. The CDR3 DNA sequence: TGTGCCAGCAGGCCCCCCGGGACAGGGGGAGGTCAGCCCCAGCATTTT.

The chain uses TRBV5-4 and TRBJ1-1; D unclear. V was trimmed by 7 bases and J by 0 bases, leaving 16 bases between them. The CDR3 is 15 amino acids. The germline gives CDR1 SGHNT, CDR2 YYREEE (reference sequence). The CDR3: CASLTAPTMNTEAFF. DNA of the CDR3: TGTGCCAGCCTGACCGCACCGACAATGAACACTGAAGCTTTCTTT.

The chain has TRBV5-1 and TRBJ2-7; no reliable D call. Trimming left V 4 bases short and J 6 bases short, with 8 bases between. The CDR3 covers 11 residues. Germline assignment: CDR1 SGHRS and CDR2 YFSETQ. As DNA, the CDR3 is TGCGCCAGCAGCGAAGCCTTCGAGCAGTACTTC. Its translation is CASSEAFEQYF.

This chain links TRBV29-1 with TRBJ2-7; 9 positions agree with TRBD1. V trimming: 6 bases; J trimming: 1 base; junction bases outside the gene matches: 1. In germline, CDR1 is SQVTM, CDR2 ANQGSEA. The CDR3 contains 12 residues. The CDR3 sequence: CSVGQGSYEQYF. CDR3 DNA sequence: TGCAGCGTCGGACAGGGGTCCTACGAGCAGTACTTC.

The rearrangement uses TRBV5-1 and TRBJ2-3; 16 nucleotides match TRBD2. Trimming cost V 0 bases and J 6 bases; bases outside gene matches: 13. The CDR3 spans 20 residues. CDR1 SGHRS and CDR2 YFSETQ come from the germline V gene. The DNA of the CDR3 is TGCGCCAGCAGCTTGGGGAATATGGGACTAGCGGGGGGGCCCCAGGATACGCAGTATTTT. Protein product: CASSLGNMGLAGGPQDTQYF.

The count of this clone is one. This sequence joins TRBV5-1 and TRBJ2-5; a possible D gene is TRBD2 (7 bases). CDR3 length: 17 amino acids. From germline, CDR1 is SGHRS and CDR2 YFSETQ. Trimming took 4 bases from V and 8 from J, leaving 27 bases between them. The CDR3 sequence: CASSTHLGGRPFTTQYF. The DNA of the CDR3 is TGCGCCAGCAGCACCCACCTCGGGGGGCGGCCCTTCACCACCCAGTACTTC.

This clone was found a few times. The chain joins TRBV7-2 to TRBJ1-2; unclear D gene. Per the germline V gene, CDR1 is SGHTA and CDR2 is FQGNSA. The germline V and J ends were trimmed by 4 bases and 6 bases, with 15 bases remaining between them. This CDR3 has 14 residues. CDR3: CASSSRTPQNGYTF. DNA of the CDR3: TGTGCCAGCAGCTCCCGGACTCCCCAAAATGGCTACACCTTC.